These T cell receptor beta chains were read from a single sample in a study of T cell repertoires in cytomegalovirus infection. What these receptors recognize is not known. Using its own MiXCR run on the reads, TCRdb lists one record per CDR3 protein. The sample yields 750,000 to 900,000 distinct CDR3 sequences, approximately 32% seen once. The sequencing used cultured CD8+ T cells from PBMCs, collected from culture after CMV antigen stimulation. These receptors originate from a human donor in good health (CMV status not recorded). Some clones in this sample may be carry-over from other donors' samples. Each CDR3 is given with its conserved first and last residue. The order of the fields is clone size, J gene, D gene, V gene, CDR3 DNA, CDR3 protein. A D gene is named only where the DNA matches it firmly. Clone size is stated in some rows and not others, as once, few, many or a class when expanded.

NA TRBJ1-2 NA TRBV9 TGTGCCAGCAGCGTAGGTGGGAGTCCGAACTATGGCTACACCTTC CASSVGGSPNYGYTF
few TRBJ2-7 NA TRBV27 TGTGCCAGCAGTTTAAGGAGTGATAGCTCCTACGAGCAGTACTTC CASSLRSDSSYEQYF
few TRBJ1-2 NA TRBV18 TGTGCCAGCTCACCATCGGAGGGGATGAGTCATTCCACCTTC CASSPSEGMSHSTF
few TRBJ2-5 NA TRBV6-1 TGTGCCAGCAGACCCCCGACAGAGTACCAAGAGACCCAGTACTTC CASRPPTEYQETQYF
NA TRBJ1-1 NA TRBV6-2/TRBV6-3 TGTGCCAGCCATTTTGGCACTGAAGCTTTCTTT CASHFGTEAFF
few TRBJ1-2 NA TRBV12-3/TRBV12-4 TGTGCCAGCAGTTTAGCCCTAGACGGACCTAACTATGGCTACACCTTC CASSLALDGPNYGYTF
NA TRBJ2-3 NA TRBV13 TGTGCCAGCAGCTTACAGACACCCACAGATACGCAGTATTTT CASSLQTPTDTQYF
few TRBJ1-2 NA TRBV27 TGTGCCAGCAGTTTGGCGCGGGGGGCATGGGGCTACACCTTC CASSLARGAWGYTF
NA TRBJ2-1 TRBD1 TRBV7-9 TGTGCCAGCAGCTTAGAGGGGTGGGGACAGGGACACAATGAGCAGTTCTTC CASSLEGWGQGHNEQFF
few TRBJ1-2 NA TRBV20-1 TGCAGTGCTAGGTTCGCGGATTATGGCTACACCTTC CSARFADYGYTF
many TRBJ1-1 TRBD1 TRBV6-5 TGTGCCAGCAGTTTCTCATTCGGACAGGGATTGAACACTGAAGCTTTCTTT CASSFSFGQGLNTEAFF
NA TRBJ2-1 TRBD2 TRBV12-3/TRBV12-4 TGTGCCAGCAGCCCCGTAGCGGGGGCCGTCTACAATGAGCAGTTCTTC CASSPVAGAVYNEQFF
NA TRBJ2-1 NA TRBV10-3 TGTGCCATCAGTGGGACACGACCCTACAATGAGCAGTTCTTC CAISGTRPYNEQFF
NA TRBJ1-1 NA TRBV7-9 TGTGCCAGCAGCTCCCCAGCGGGCTACACTGAAGCTTTCTTT CASSSPAGYTEAFF
NA TRBJ1-2 TRBD1 TRBV7-9 TGTGCCAGCGAACAGGGGATGGACTACTATGGCTACACCTTC CASEQGMDYYGYTF
few TRBJ2-1 TRBD2 TRBV4-3 TGCGCCAGCAGCCAGCGTTCGGGAGGCGATGAGCAGTTCTTC CASSQRSGGDEQFF
NA TRBJ1-2 NA TRBV7-8 TGTGCCAGCAGCCCCCGACAGGAGGAACCCTATGGCTACACCTTC CASSPRQEEPYGYTF
NA TRBJ2-2 NA TRBV6-2/TRBV6-3 TGTGCCAGCAGTTACTCGGTACCGCAGATCCTCACCGGGGAGCTGTTTTTT CASSYSVPQILTGELFF
many TRBJ1-2 NA TRBV7-8 TGTGCCAGCAGCCCTGGGGGGCCGATAAGGGGCTACACCTTC CASSPGGPIRGYTF
NA TRBJ2-5 TRBD1 TRBV7-9 TGTGCCAGCAGCTCGACAGGGTGGCAAGAGACCCAGTACTTC CASSSTGWQETQYF
few TRBJ1-2 NA TRBV29-1 TGCAGCGTGGACGGTGGAGTTACTAACTATGGCTACACCTTC CSVDGGVTNYGYTF
few TRBJ2-1 NA TRBV7-6 TGTGCCAGCAGCTTCTTCGGGGAAGAGCAGTTCTTC CASSFFGEEQFF
few TRBJ2-3 NA TRBV6-5 TGTGCCAGCAGTTTGGTGTTGCTAGATACGCAGTATTTT CASSLVLLDTQYF
many TRBJ2-1 NA TRBV6-1 TGTGCCAGCAGTGTTGTCGACGGATCTCCTTACAATGAGCAGTTCTTC CASSVVDGSPYNEQFF
NA TRBJ2-7 TRBD2 TRBV10-2 TGCGCCAGCAGTCATTTCCCCCCTAGCGGACTTTCCTACGAGCAGTACTTC CASSHFPPSGLSYEQYF
NA TRBJ1-1 NA TRBV7-6 TGTGCCAGCAGCGCCCCTGGGATTGGGACTGAAGCTTTCTTT CASSAPGIGTEAFF